This is a list of T cell receptor beta chains from one sample in a study of T cell repertoires in cytomegalovirus infection. MiXCR was run by TCRdb on the reads, yielding one entry per CDR3 protein. The repertoire holds some 230,000 distinct CDR3 sequences, with about 20% as singletons. The sequencing sample was made of CD8+ T cells from PBMCs. The receptors were gathered from a human donor in good health (CMV status not recorded). Some clones in this sample may be carry-over from other donors' samples. The CDR3 runs from the conserved cysteine through the conserved F or W.

>TRBV4-1
CASSQDGEKLFF
>TRBV19
CASTPRGGGEAFF
>TRBV2
CASAAGTTQETQYF
>TRBV7-9
CASSIGTVMNTEAFF
>TRBV4-3
CASSQEPSIDTQYF
>TRBV10-3
CAISESGRPNEQYF
>TRBV7-9
CASSPGRVKQFF
>TRBV19
CASSNPQGQGDWAGELFF
>TRBV28
CASSPPGQGLKNTEAFF
>TRBV2
CASSTWTGTEAFF
>TRBV27
CASSFTTGSYNEQFF
>TRBV7-6
CASSRVLTQYNEQFF
>TRBV12-3/TRBV12-4
CASSPSPGYEQYF
>TRBV5-4
CASSLEGAPISSPLHF
>TRBV19
CATTEWVKNTEAFF
>TRBV7-9
CASSWSGGATDTQYF
>TRBV5-3
CATQTPNLQGDTEAFF
>TRBV6-2/TRBV6-3
CASNTGTSGFYEQYF
>TRBV15
CATSPPSIGNSPLHF
>TRBV5-1
CASRPGTGFYEQYF
>TRBV5-1
CASSLHGGRTNWDEQFF
>TRBV11-2
CASSYSGTYNEQFF
>TRBV11-2
CASSLGRGGLLNEQFF
>TRBV20-1
CSASGLAGNEQFF
>TRBV28
CASSPTVLNTEAFF
>TRBV6-2/TRBV6-3
CASSYPGRKETQYF
>TRBV6-5
CASSYSTVYDEQFF
>TRBV11-2
CASSRSQNEPYQETQYF
>TRBV27
CASSLHRGEETQYF
>TRBV5-5
CASSWRTGPYEQYF
>TRBV9
CASSVGEHLLVTEAFF
>TRBV28
CASSPRGKEVGELFF
>TRBV12-3/TRBV12-4
CASSTTDHSLDTGELFF
>TRBV15
CATSVTWTGGADTQYF
>TRBV7-9
CAILTGLNEQFF
>TRBV7-6
CASSPRDRVSNEQFF
>TRBV4-1
CASSHLTAVTQFF
>TRBV28
CASSLDGPWGKNIQYF
>TRBV20-1
CSARERDMGNTEAFF
>TRBV7-2
CASSLVVGAQETQYF
>TRBV7-2
CASSLVGTGVFINYGYTF
>TRBV7-2
CASSLNRIGENTEAFF
>TRBV7-2
CASRVTGLTNQPQHF
>TRBV14
CASSQDPGSIWYGYTF
>TRBV7-9
CASSLEKVFF
>TRBV3-1
CASSQLGQKTYEQYF
>TRBV5-4
CASSPEGAGQPQHF
>TRBV12-3/TRBV12-4
CASSLDGQGAEQPQHF
>TRBV7-4
CASIVGSWLGVRQPQHF
>TRBV28
CASSQRLLRAQYF
>TRBV4-1
CASSQASGGHNEQFF
>TRBV12-3/TRBV12-4
CASSFANRLTGELFF
>TRBV11-2
CASSLGRQGASNQPQHF
>TRBV5-6
CASSFRSLGDNEQFF
>TRBV19
CASSIYRGEQPQHF
>TRBV4-1
CASSQGANLPQHF
>TRBV28
CASSLRGRRIYEQYF
>TRBV20-1
CSARDRGGGTLVDTQYF